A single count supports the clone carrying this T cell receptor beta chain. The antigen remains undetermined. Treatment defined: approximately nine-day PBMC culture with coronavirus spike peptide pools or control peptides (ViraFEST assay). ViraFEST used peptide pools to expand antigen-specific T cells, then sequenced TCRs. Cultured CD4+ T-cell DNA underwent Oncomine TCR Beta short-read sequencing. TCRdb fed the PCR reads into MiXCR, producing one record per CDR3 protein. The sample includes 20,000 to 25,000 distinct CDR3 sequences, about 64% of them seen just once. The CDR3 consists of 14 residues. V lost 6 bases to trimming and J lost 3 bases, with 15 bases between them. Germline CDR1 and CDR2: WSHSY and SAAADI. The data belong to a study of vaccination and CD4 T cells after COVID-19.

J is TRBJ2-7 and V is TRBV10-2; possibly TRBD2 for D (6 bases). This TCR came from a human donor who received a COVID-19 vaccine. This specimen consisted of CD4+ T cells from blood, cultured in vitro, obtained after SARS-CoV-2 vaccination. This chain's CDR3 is CASRDGGEDYEQYF. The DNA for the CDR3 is TGCGCCAGCAGGGACGGAGGGGAGGACTACGAGCAGTACTTC.